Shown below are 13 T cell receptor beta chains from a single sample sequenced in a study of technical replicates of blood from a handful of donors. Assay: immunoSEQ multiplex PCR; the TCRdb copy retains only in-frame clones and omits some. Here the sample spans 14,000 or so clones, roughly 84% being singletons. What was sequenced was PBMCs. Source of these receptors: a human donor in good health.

CDR3 in DNA: TGTGCCAGCTCCTCGGGACTAGTCTACGAGCAGTACTTC. Protein: CASSSGLVYEQYF. The V gene is TRBV6-1, the J gene TRBJ2-7; 8 bases are shared with TRBD2. V lost 8 bases, J lost 3 bases, and 6 bases stayed unmatched. There are 13 residues in the CDR3. CDR1 and CDR2 (germline): MNHNS, SASEGT.

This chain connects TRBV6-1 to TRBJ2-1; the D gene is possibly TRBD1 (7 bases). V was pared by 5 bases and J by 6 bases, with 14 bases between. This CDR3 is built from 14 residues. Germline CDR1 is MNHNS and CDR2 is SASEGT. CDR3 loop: CASSLAPGGNEQFF. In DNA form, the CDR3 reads TGTGCCAGCAGTCTAGCGCCAGGGGGCAATGAGCAGTTCTTC.

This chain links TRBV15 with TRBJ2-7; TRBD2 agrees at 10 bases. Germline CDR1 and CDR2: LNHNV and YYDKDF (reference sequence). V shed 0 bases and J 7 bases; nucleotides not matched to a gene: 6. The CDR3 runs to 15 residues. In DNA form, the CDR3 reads TGTGCCACCAGCAGAGAACTAGCGGGACTACGGGAGCAGTACTTC. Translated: CATSRELAGLREQYF.

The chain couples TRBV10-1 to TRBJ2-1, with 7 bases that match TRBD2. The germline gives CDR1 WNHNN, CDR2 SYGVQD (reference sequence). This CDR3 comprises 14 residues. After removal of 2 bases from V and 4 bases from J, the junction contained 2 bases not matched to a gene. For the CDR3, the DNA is TGCGCCAGCAGTGAGAATAGCGGGTACAATGAGCAGTTCTTC. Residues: CASSENSGYNEQFF.

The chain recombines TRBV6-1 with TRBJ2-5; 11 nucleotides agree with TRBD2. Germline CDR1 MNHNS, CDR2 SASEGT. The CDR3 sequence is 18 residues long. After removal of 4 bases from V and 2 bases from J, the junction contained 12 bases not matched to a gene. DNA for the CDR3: TGTGCCAGCAGTGGGGAGGGGAGGACTAGCGGGTTTCAAGAGACCCAGTACTTC. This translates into CASSGEGRTSGFQETQYF.

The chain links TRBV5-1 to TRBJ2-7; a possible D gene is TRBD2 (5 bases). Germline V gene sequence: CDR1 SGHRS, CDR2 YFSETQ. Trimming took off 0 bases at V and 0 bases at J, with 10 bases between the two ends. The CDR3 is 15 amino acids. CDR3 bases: TGCGCCAGCAGCTTGGAGCGGTGGAGCTCCTACGAGCAGTACTTC. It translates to CASSLERWSSYEQYF. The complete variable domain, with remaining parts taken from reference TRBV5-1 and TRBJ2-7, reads KAGVTQTPRYLIKTRGQQVTLSCSPISGHRSVSWYQQTPGQGLQFLFEYFSETQRNKGNFPGRFSGRQFSNSRSEMNVSTLELGDSALYLCASSLERWSSYEQYFGPGTRLTVT.

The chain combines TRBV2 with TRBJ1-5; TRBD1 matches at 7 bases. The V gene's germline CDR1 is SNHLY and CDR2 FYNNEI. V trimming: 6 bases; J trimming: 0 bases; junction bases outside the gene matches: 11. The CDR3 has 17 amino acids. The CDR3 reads CASSSPDRSDSNQPQHF. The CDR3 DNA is TGTGCCAGCAGCTCCCCGGACAGGAGTGATAGCAATCAGCCCCAGCATTTT.

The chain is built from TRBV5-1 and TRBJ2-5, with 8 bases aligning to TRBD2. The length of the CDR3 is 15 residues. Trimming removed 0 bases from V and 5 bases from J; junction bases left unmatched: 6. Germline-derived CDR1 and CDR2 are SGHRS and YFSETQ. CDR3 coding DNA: TGCGCCAGCAGCTTGGGGGGACTAGTCGGCGAGACCCAGTACTTC. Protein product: CASSLGGLVGETQYF. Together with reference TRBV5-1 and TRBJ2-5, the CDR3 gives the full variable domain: KAGVTQTPRYLIKTRGQQVTLSCSPISGHRSVSWYQQTPGQGLQFLFEYFSETQRNKGNFPGRFSGRQFSNSRSEMNVSTLELGDSALYLCASSLGGLVGETQYFGPGTRLLVL.

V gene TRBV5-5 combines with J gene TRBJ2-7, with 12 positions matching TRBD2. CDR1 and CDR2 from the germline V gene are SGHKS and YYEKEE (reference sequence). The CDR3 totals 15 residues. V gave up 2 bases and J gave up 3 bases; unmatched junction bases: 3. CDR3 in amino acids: CASSLLAGGLYEQYF. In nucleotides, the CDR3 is TGTGCCAGCAGCTTACTAGCGGGAGGTCTCTACGAGCAGTACTTC.

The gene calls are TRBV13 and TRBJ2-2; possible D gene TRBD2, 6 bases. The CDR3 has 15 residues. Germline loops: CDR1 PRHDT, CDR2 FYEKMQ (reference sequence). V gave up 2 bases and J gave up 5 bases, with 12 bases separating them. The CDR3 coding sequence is TGTGCCAGCAGCTTATCGGGACTCGGGACCGGGGAGCTGTTTTTT. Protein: CASSLSGLGTGELFF.

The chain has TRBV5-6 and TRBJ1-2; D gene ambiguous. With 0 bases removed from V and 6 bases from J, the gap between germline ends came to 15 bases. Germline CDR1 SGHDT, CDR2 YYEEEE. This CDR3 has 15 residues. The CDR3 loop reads CASSLGRRALDGYTF. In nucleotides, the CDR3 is TGTGCCAGCAGCTTGGGGCGGAGGGCGTTAGATGGCTACACCTTC.

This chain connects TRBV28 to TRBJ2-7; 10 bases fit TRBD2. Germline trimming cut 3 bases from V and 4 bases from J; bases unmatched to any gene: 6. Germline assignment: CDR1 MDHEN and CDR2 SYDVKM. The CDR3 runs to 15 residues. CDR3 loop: CASSLITSGAYEQYF. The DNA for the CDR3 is TGTGCCAGCAGTTTGATCACTAGCGGGGCTTACGAGCAGTACTTC.

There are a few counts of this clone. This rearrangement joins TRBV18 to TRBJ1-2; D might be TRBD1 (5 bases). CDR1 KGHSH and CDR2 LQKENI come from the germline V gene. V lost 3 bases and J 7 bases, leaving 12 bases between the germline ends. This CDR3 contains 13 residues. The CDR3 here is CASSPPAGLGYTF. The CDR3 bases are TGTGCCAGCTCACCTCCGGCAGGGCTTGGCTACACCTTC.